The T cell receptor beta chain under discussion was sequenced for a study of sequential checkpoint blockade in melanoma. Looking at the study overall: After both sequences, patients received maintenance nivolumab.

Noted treatment: randomized to nivolumab then ipilimumab (arm A) or the reverse (arm B). No patient had prior DNA-damaging chemotherapy. From thawed PBMCs, live CD3+CD8+ cells negative for CD19 and CD56 were sorted. Generated by immunoSEQ multiplex PCR, the TCRdb table keeps only in-frame clones and is missing some. In the table there are more than 15,000 clones, around 80% of which are singletons. The CDR3 loop spans 12 amino acids. With 9 bases removed from V and 4 bases from J, the gap between germline ends came to 12 bases. The germline gives CDR1 LNHDA, CDR2 SQIVND (reference sequence). This TCR derives from a human donor with melanoma. Sequences were derived from CD8+ T cells sorted from blood (inferred from file names), sampled from a patient given nivolumab and ipilimumab in sequence. The genes are TRBV19 and TRBJ1-1, with a possible D match to TRBD1 (5 bases). The CDR3, as DNA: TGTGCCAGCTATCAGGGAGGCACTGAAGCTTTCTTT. It yields the protein CASYQGGTEAFF.